This T cell receptor beta chain appears in the sequencing data of a study of cytomegalovirus exposure and HLA in healthy donors. This CDR3 region has 15 residues. Trimming removed 2 bases from V and 4 bases from J; junction bases left unmatched: 7. Germline V gene data show CDR1 as WSHSY and CDR2 as SAAADI. The PCR contained 60 Vbeta and 13 Jbeta primers. TCRdb's copy holds only in-frame clones and misses some; the assay was immunoSEQ multiplex PCR. The table lists 270,000 or so clones, roughly 85% of them singletons. The receptor was derived from a man aged 40-50 years in good health and CMV-seropositive. The chain joins TRBV10-2 to TRBJ1-2; 7 nucleotides line up with TRBD1. The sequenced material came from PBMCs. The CDR3 DNA reads TGCGCCAGCAGTGAGACACAGGGGATTGCCTATGGCTACACCTTC. Translation: CASSETQGIAYGYTF.